The sequence of this T cell receptor beta chain was determined in a study of shared clonotypes between healthy human individuals. The CDR3 has 13 residues. Trimming took 3 bases from V and 2 from J, leaving 8 bases between them. Looked up from germline, CDR1 is SQVTM and CDR2 is ANQGSEA. The DNA input per sorted-subset replicate PCR was roughly 0.2 ug, corresponding to roughly 31,000 T cell genomes. TCRdb's copy holds only in-frame clones and misses some; the assay was immunoSEQ multiplex PCR. The sample lists about 1 million clones, 60% to 80% occurring once. As regards this clone: Its antigen remains unknown.

Study-wide findings and caveats: A handful of donors had around 5.2% of their naive CD4 clonotypes in common. A small donor pool kept down the genetic and exposure-history diversity that was represented.

This TCR was recovered from a man younger than 35 in good health. Sequencing was carried out using memory CD4+ T cells sorted from blood. Subset given: CD45RA-negative fraction. This chain joins TRBV29-1 and TRBJ2-1; D assignment may be TRBD1 or TRBD2 (5 bases each). CDR3 DNA: TGCAGCGTTGACTCGGGGCCCTACAATGAGCAGTTCTTC. This encodes CSVDSGPYNEQFF.